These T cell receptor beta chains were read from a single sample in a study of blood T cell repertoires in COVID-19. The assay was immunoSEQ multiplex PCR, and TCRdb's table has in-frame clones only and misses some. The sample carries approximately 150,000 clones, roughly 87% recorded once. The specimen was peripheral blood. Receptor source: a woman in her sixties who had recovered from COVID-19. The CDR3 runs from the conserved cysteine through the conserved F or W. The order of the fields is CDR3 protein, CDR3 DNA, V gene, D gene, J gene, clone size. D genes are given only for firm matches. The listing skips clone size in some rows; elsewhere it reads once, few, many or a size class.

CDR3: CASSMDRVQPQHF
DNA: TGTGCCAGTAGTATGGACAGGGTTCAGCCCCAGCATTTT
V: TRBV19
D: TRBD1
J: TRBJ1-5
size: NA

CDR3: CASSLEGGRNSPLHF
DNA: TGCGCCAGCAGCCTAGAAGGAGGGCGTAATTCACCCCTCCACTTT
V: TRBV4-3
D: NA
J: TRBJ1-6
size: NA

CDR3: CAISEYTNQPQHF
DNA: TGTGCCATCAGTGAGTACACGAATCAGCCCCAGCATTTT
V: TRBV10-3
D: NA
J: TRBJ1-5
size: NA

CDR3: CASSQNPGDYGYTF
DNA: TGTGCCAGCAGCCAAAACCCAGGGGACTATGGCTACACCTTC
V: TRBV5-5
D: NA
J: TRBJ1-2
size: NA

CDR3: CASSLETPTYNEQFF
DNA: TGTGCCAGCAGCTTGGAGACTCCCACCTACAATGAGCAGTTCTTC
V: TRBV5-4
D: NA
J: TRBJ2-1
size: NA

CDR3: CATSDFIDTQYF
DNA: TGTGCCACCAGTGATTTCATAGATACGCAGTATTTT
V: TRBV24-1
D: NA
J: TRBJ2-3
size: NA

CDR3: CASSSLQGNYGYTF
DNA: TGCGCCAGCAGTTCATTACAGGGGAACTATGGCTACACCTTC
V: TRBV5-1
D: TRBD1
J: TRBJ1-2
size: NA

CDR3: CASSLDREGNTIYF
DNA: TGTGCCAGCAGTCTCGACAGGGAAGGAAACACCATATATTTT
V: TRBV7-9
D: TRBD1
J: TRBJ1-3
size: NA

CDR3: CASSVDTNYGYTF
DNA: TGTGCCAGCAGCGTGGACACGAACTATGGCTACACCTTC
V: TRBV9
D: NA
J: TRBJ1-2
size: NA

CDR3: CATSRDRAGTGNTIYF
DNA: TGTGCCACCAGCAGAGACAGGGCTGGCACTGGAAACACCATATATTTT
V: TRBV15
D: NA
J: TRBJ1-3
size: few

CDR3: CASSQDLTGGFEQFF
DNA: TGCGCCAGCAGCCAAGATTTGACAGGGGGCTTTGAGCAGTTCTTC
V: TRBV4-1
D: TRBD1
J: TRBJ2-1
size: NA

CDR3: CASKRGVSGDTQYF
DNA: TGTGCCAGCAAGCGGGGGGTATCGGGAGATACGCAGTATTTT
V: TRBV2
D: TRBD2
J: TRBJ2-3
size: NA

CDR3: CASSVSGGHQETQYF
DNA: TGTGCCAGCAGTGTTAGCGGGGGCCACCAAGAGACCCAGTACTTC
V: TRBV28
D: TRBD2
J: TRBJ2-5
size: NA

CDR3: CASSRDRASEQYF
DNA: TGTGCCAGCAGTAGGGACAGGGCCTCCGAGCAGTACTTC
V: TRBV28
D: TRBD1
J: TRBJ2-7
size: NA

CDR3: CASSSGLAGEQFF
DNA: TGTGCCAGCAGTTCCGGACTAGCGGGTGAGCAGTTCTTC
V: TRBV28
D: TRBD2
J: TRBJ2-1
size: NA

CDR3: CASSEYIGEKYF
DNA: TGTGCCAGCAGTGAATATATTGGGGAGAAGTACTTC
V: TRBV2
D: NA
J: TRBJ2-7
size: NA

CDR3: CASSLTRRGLSTDTQYF
DNA: TGCGCCAGCAGCCTTACCCGAAGGGGCCTCTCCACAGATACGCAGTATTTT
V: TRBV4-1
D: NA
J: TRBJ2-3
size: NA

CDR3: CASSRPGAYGEKLFF
DNA: TGTGCCAGCAGCCGACCAGGGGCGTATGGGGAAAAACTGTTTTTT
V: TRBV7-8
D: NA
J: TRBJ1-4
size: NA

CDR3: CATGTSGTGELFF
DNA: TGTGCCACGGGGACTAGCGGCACCGGGGAGCTGTTTTTT
V: TRBV19
D: TRBD2
J: TRBJ2-2
size: once

CDR3: CASRRAGDYNEQFF
DNA: TGTGCCAGCAGAAGAGCGGGGGACTACAATGAGCAGTTCTTC
V: TRBV6-6
D: TRBD2
J: TRBJ2-1
size: NA

CDR3: CASSQAWGQGFQETQYF
DNA: TGCGCCAGCAGCCAAGCGTGGGGACAGGGGTTCCAAGAGACCCAGTACTTC
V: TRBV4-1
D: TRBD1
J: TRBJ2-5
size: NA

CDR3: CASSRGTGAFYGYTF
DNA: TGTGCCAGCAGCCGCGGGACAGGGGCATTTTATGGCTACACCTTC
V: TRBV11-1
D: TRBD1
J: TRBJ1-2
size: NA

CDR3: CAISVQYNEQFF
DNA: TGTGCCATCAGTGTTCAGTACAATGAGCAGTTCTTC
V: TRBV10-3
D: NA
J: TRBJ2-1
size: NA

CDR3: CASSRTGDAGEKLFF
DNA: TGCGCCAGCAGCCGAACAGGGGACGCTGGTGAAAAACTGTTTTTT
V: TRBV5-1
D: TRBD1
J: TRBJ1-4
size: NA

CDR3: CASKTGTIANQPQHF
DNA: TGTGCCAGTAAAACAGGGACGATAGCTAATCAGCCCCAGCATTTT
V: TRBV19
D: NA
J: TRBJ1-5
size: NA

CDR3: CASSTGTIPDTQYF
DNA: TGCGCCAGCAGCACCGGGACTATCCCAGATACGCAGTATTTT
V: TRBV5-1
D: TRBD2
J: TRBJ2-3
size: NA

CDR3: CATISPGQGKQETQYF
DNA: TGTGCCACCATTAGTCCGGGACAGGGAAAACAAGAGACCCAGTACTTC
V: TRBV24-1
D: TRBD1
J: TRBJ2-5
size: NA

CDR3: CASSQQGLANYGYTF
DNA: TGTGCCAGCAGCCAGCAGGGGCTTGCTAACTATGGCTACACCTTC
V: TRBV21-1
D: NA
J: TRBJ1-2
size: few

CDR3: CASSRSGDTEAFF
DNA: TGCGCCAGCAGTCGCTCGGGGGACACTGAAGCTTTCTTT
V: TRBV5-1
D: NA
J: TRBJ1-1
size: NA

CDR3: CASSLAGRGRSPLHF
DNA: TGCGCCAGCAGCTTGGCCGGCAGGGGGCGATCACCCCTCCACTTT
V: TRBV5-1
D: TRBD1
J: TRBJ1-6
size: NA

CDR3: CASSRTGETEAFF
DNA: TGCGCCAGCAGCCGCACAGGGGAAACTGAAGCTTTCTTT
V: TRBV4-1
D: TRBD1
J: TRBJ1-1
size: NA

CDR3: CASRTGENEKLFF
DNA: TGTGCCAGCAGGACAGGGGAGAATGAAAAACTGTTTTTT
V: TRBV28
D: TRBD1
J: TRBJ1-4
size: once

CDR3: CASSDGVGQETQYF
DNA: TGTGCCAGCAGCGACGGGGTGGGTCAAGAGACCCAGTACTTC
V: TRBV9
D: NA
J: TRBJ2-5
size: once

CDR3: CASRIETGNTEAFF
DNA: TGTGCCAGCAGGATAGAGACGGGTAACACTGAAGCTTTCTTT
V: TRBV2
D: NA
J: TRBJ1-1
size: NA

CDR3: CASSRNGGPALDTEAFF
DNA: TGCGCCAGCAGCCGCAACGGGGGGCCGGCCCTTGACACTGAAGCTTTCTTT
V: TRBV5-1
D: NA
J: TRBJ1-1
size: NA

CDR3: CASSLGAGGGDTQYF
DNA: TGCGCCAGCAGCTTGGGAGCGGGGGGTGGAGATACGCAGTATTTT
V: TRBV5-1
D: TRBD2
J: TRBJ2-3
size: NA

CDR3: CASSLAASTNEKLFF
DNA: TGTGCCAGCAGCTTAGCAGCTTCAACTAATGAAAAACTGTTTTTT
V: TRBV7-8
D: NA
J: TRBJ1-4
size: NA

CDR3: CASSARVSLASGGASTDTQYF
DNA: TGTGCCAGCAGCGCGCGGGTCTCATTAGCTAGCGGGGGGGCCAGCACAGATACGCAGTATTTT
V: TRBV7-8
D: TRBD2
J: TRBJ2-3
size: NA

CDR3: CASAGDDGSDTQYF
DNA: TGTGCCAGCGCGGGGGACGACGGGTCAGATACGCAGTATTTT
V: TRBV7-9
D: TRBD2
J: TRBJ2-3
size: NA

CDR3: CASSGGQVQTGNTIYF
DNA: TGCGCCAGCAGCGGCGGACAGGTCCAAACTGGAAACACCATATATTTT
V: TRBV5-1
D: TRBD1
J: TRBJ1-3
size: NA

CDR3: CASSVAGGEAYEQYF
DNA: TGTGCCAGCAGCGTAGCAGGAGGGGAGGCCTACGAGCAGTACTTC
V: TRBV9
D: NA
J: TRBJ2-7
size: NA

CDR3: CASSQDRNQPQHF
DNA: TGCGCCAGCAGCCAAGATAGAAATCAGCCCCAGCATTTT
V: TRBV4-1
D: NA
J: TRBJ1-5
size: NA

CDR3: CASSLVPSGGETQYF
DNA: TGCGCCAGCAGCTTGGTACCTAGCGGGGGAGAGACCCAGTACTTC
V: TRBV5-1
D: TRBD2
J: TRBJ2-5
size: NA

CDR3: CASSLRVTSGATGELFF
DNA: TGTGCCAGCAGCTTAAGGGTGACTAGCGGGGCCACCGGGGAGCTGTTTTTT
V: TRBV7-7
D: TRBD2
J: TRBJ2-2
size: NA